One sample yielded the 28 T cell receptor beta chains listed below, sequenced in a study of T cell responses to AZD1222 COVID-19 vaccine. The assay was immunoSEQ multiplex PCR, and TCRdb's table has in-frame clones only and misses some. The sample gives 150,000 or so clones, roughly 90% of which show up once; more than 3% is in the top ten. The sample in question was peripheral blood, obtained 28 days after the second AZD1222 dose. These receptors all come from an adult who received the AZD1222 COVID-19 vaccine.

This clone was seen a handful of times. V is TRBV11-3 and J is TRBJ1-2; 8 positions agree with TRBD1. CDR3 length: 15 amino acids. Trimming cost V 5 bases and J 7 bases; bases outside gene matches: 12. The V gene's germline CDR1 is SGHNT and CDR2 YENEEA. The CDR3 sequence: CASSPLEGRGPGYTF. The CDR3 region has the DNA TGTGCCAGCAGCCCCCTGGAGGGCAGGGGGCCTGGCTACACCTTC. Looking up the rest from reference TRBV11-3 and TRBJ1-2 gives the full variable domain: EAGVVQSPRYKIIEKKQPVAFWCNPISGHNTLYWYLQNLGQGPELLIRYENEEAVDDSQLPKDRFSAERLKGVDSTLKIQPAELGDSAVYLCASSPLEGRGPGYTFGSGTRLTVV.

The chain links TRBV5-1 to TRBJ1-1; D not resolved. Trimming cost V 0 bases and J 0 bases, with 9 bases left between them. Germline V gives CDR1 SGHRS, CDR2 YFSETQ. The CDR3 totals 15 residues. The CDR3 DNA reads TGCGCCAGCAGCTTGGATGGAAGGGTGAACACTGAAGCTTTCTTT. Protein: CASSLDGRVNTEAFF.

The V gene is TRBV9, the J gene TRBJ2-1; the match to TRBD2 covers 10 bases. The CDR3 is 15 amino acids. V shed 3 bases, J shed 6 bases, and the junction held 6 bases outside the gene matches. Germline V lookup: CDR1 SGDLS, CDR2 YYNGEE. This CDR3 reads CASSASGREANEQFF. The CDR3 coding sequence is TGTGCCAGCAGCGCGAGCGGGAGGGAGGCCAATGAGCAGTTCTTC.

The chain combines TRBV18 with TRBJ1-1; no reliable D call. Germline CDR1 reads KGHSH; CDR2 reads LQKENI. The CDR3 is 16 amino acids. V was cut by 2 bases and J by 5 bases, with 18 bases left in between. For the CDR3, the DNA is TGTGCCAGCTCACCAAGGGTAAACCAAAAGGGAACTGAAGCTTTCTTT. It translates to CASSPRVNQKGTEAFF.

The chain couples TRBV6-2 or TRBV6-3 to TRBJ1-3; D uncertain. V was cut by 2 bases and J by 0 bases, with 11 bases left in between. This CDR3 is 16 amino acids long. CDR1 MNHEY and CDR2 SVGEGT come from the germline V gene. The CDR3 here is CASSYGWFLSGNTIYF. The CDR3 DNA is TGTGCCAGCAGTTACGGATGGTTTCTCTCTGGAAACACCATATATTTT.

The CDR3 DNA reads as TGTGCCAGCAGCTCATTGGGGGGAGGGGCGAGCTCCTATAATTCACCCCTCCACTTT. Translation: CASSSLGGGASSYNSPLHF. The chain couples TRBV27 to TRBJ1-6, with D maybe TRBD1 (5 bases). The CDR3 has 19 amino acids. The germline CDR1 and CDR2 sequences are MNHEY and SMNVEV (reference sequence). Trimming took 6 bases from V and 0 from J, leaving 21 bases between them.

The chain joins TRBV28 to TRBJ1-5; maybe TRBD1 (5 bases). Trimming cost V 5 bases and J 3 bases, with 11 bases left between them. This CDR3 region has 14 residues. Germline V gives CDR1 MDHEN, CDR2 SYDVKM. The CDR3 sequence: CASSRGGTNQPQHF. The CDR3 bases are TGTGCCAGCAGTCGCGGGGGGACCAATCAGCCCCAGCATTTT.

This CDR3 reads CASSRPGELFF. The CDR3 DNA reads as TGTGCCAGCAGCAGACCCGGGGAGCTGTTTTTT. The chain combines TRBV21-1 with TRBJ2-2. TRBV21-1 counts as a pseudogene. This CDR3 region has 11 residues.

The V and J genes are TRBV18 and TRBJ1-4, with 7 bases fitting TRBD1. Looked up from germline, CDR1 is KGHSH and CDR2 is LQKENI. This CDR3 comprises 16 residues. With 3 bases clipped from V and 3 bases from J, the junction kept 7 bases outside the gene matches. The CDR3 region has the DNA TGTGCCAGCTCACCTTCATTGGGACAGCCTAATGAAAAACTGTTTTTT. It encodes CASSPSLGQPNEKLFF.

V and J are TRBV28 and TRBJ1-1, with a weak D call TRBD1 (5 bases). Germline V gene data show CDR1 as MDHEN and CDR2 as SYDVKM. V lost 6 bases to trimming and J lost 3 bases, with 11 bases between them. The CDR3 runs to 13 residues. Here the CDR3 DNA reads TGTGCCAGCAGGGGTCCGGGACACACTGAAGCTTTCTTT. Translated, it gives CASRGPGHTEAFF. Looking up the rest from reference TRBV28 and TRBJ1-1 gives the full variable domain: DVKVTQSSRYLVKRTGEKVFLECVQDMDHENMFWYRQDPGLGLRLIYFSYDVKMKEKGDIPEGYSVSREKKERFSLILESASTNQTSMYLCASRGPGHTEAFFGQGTRLTVV.

This clone appeared a few times. The chain carries TRBV19 and TRBJ1-1, with D unclear. Germline lookup yields CDR1 LNHDA and CDR2 SQIVND (reference sequence). Trimming pared 1 base from V and 1 base from J, leaving 13 bases between. This CDR3 spans 16 amino acids. The CDR3 sequence: CASSIGPTRENTEAFF. In DNA, the CDR3 is TGTGCCAGTAGTATAGGCCCCACCCGAGAGAACACTGAAGCTTTCTTT.

The V call is TRBV27, the J call TRBJ1-5; D unclear. Trimming left V 4 bases short and J 1 base short, with 14 bases between. The CDR3 spans 16 residues. Per germline, CDR1 MNHEY and CDR2 SMNVEV (reference sequence). The CDR3: CASSSLPGPSNQPQHF. The CDR3 coding sequence is TGTGCCAGCAGTTCCTTACCGGGCCCCAGCAATCAGCCCCAGCATTTT.

The chain joins TRBV28 to TRBJ2-7; 8 bases line up with TRBD1. The V segment lost 2 bases and the J segment 5 bases; nucleotides outside the gene matches: 8. The CDR3 covers 15 residues. Germline values: CDR1 MDHEN, CDR2 SYDVKM. The chain's CDR3 is CASSLARTGPHEQYF. The CDR3 bases are TGTGCCAGCAGTTTAGCGAGGACAGGGCCCCACGAGCAGTACTTC.

The V and J genes are TRBV14 and TRBJ2-1; TRBD2 matches at 11 bases. Per germline, CDR1 SGHDN and CDR2 FVKESK. V dropped 4 bases and J dropped 14; count of bases not matched to a gene: 7. CDR3 size: 13 residues. CDR3 in DNA: TGTGCCAGCAGCCCCGGGACTAGCGGCCTGAAGTTCTTC. Its protein product is CASSPGTSGLKFF.

The rearrangement joins TRBV7-9 to TRBJ2-7; unclear D gene. Germline V lookup: CDR1 SEHNR, CDR2 FQNEAQ (reference sequence). The CDR3 runs 14 residues. Between the trimmed V and J ends, which lost 3 bases and 1 base, there was a span of 10 bases. The CDR3 sequence: CASSLAEASYEQYF. CDR3 DNA sequence: TGTGCCAGCAGCTTGGCAGAAGCTTCCTACGAGCAGTACTTC.

This chain uses TRBV6-5 with TRBJ1-2, with a possible D match to TRBD1 (5 bases). Germline V gene data show CDR1 as MNHEY and CDR2 as SVGAGI. The CDR3 runs to 15 residues. V was shortened by 2 bases and J by 4 bases, with 14 bases between the two germline ends. CDR3 sequence (DNA): TGTGCCAGCAGTTACGCATCCAGCAGGGCCTATGGCTACACCTTC. Residues: CASSYASSRAYGYTF.

The chain has TRBV2 and TRBJ2-7; the D gene is possibly TRBD2 (6 bases). V was shortened by 6 bases and J by 6 bases, with 15 bases between the two germline ends. This CDR3 is built from 13 residues. CDR1 and CDR2 (germline): SNHLY, FYNNEI. The CDR3 DNA follows: TGTGCCAGCAGGTGGGGGGAAAATATCGAGCAGTACTTC. It is translated as CASRWGENIEQYF.

This chain connects TRBV19 to TRBJ1-5; D not resolved. The CDR3 sequence is 14 residues long. Germline values: CDR1 LNHDA, CDR2 SQIVND (reference sequence). V lost 4 bases to trimming and J lost 6 bases, with 13 bases between them. This CDR3 reads CASSTQASGQPQHF. The CDR3 nucleotides are TGTGCCAGTAGTACCCAGGCAAGTGGTCAGCCCCAGCATTTT.

CDR3 DNA: TGTGCCACCACCCGGGGCTCTAATGAAAAACTGTTTTTT. Protein: CATTRGSNEKLFF. The chain joins TRBV19 to TRBJ1-4; D is perhaps TRBD1 (5 bases). V dropped 10 bases and J dropped 3 bases, with 12 bases sitting between them. Germline lookup yields CDR1 LNHDA and CDR2 SQIVND (reference sequence). The CDR3 consists of 13 residues.

The V gene is TRBV7-6, the J gene TRBJ2-1; 7 nucleotides match TRBD1. The germline CDR1 and CDR2 sequences are SGHVS and FNYEAQ. V trimming: 5 bases; J trimming: 2 bases; junction bases outside the gene matches: 6. The CDR3 spans 15 residues. The CDR3 DNA reads TGTGCCAGCAGCGCCCCCGGGACAGCCTACAATGAGCAGTTCTTC. It encodes CASSAPGTAYNEQFF.

This rearrangement joins TRBV5-5 to TRBJ1-5; D may be TRBD1 (5 bases). Per germline, CDR1 SGHKS and CDR2 YYEKEE (reference sequence). The CDR3 runs 14 residues. V was shortened by 1 base and J by 5 bases, with 10 bases between the two germline ends. The CDR3: CASSLMGVDQPQHF. The CDR3 nucleotides are TGTGCCAGCAGCTTGATGGGGGTGGATCAGCCCCAGCATTTT.

V is TRBV6-5 and J is TRBJ2-5; weak D call: TRBD1 (5 bases). The length of the CDR3 is 13 residues. Germline CDR1 and CDR2: MNHEY and SVGAGI. Trimming shortened V by 7 bases and J by 5 bases, and 14 bases separated the two germline ends. Here the CDR3 DNA reads TGTGCCAGCAATCCTGGGGCTCGGGAGACCCAGTACTTC. Translated: CASNPGARETQYF.

The chain employs TRBV20-1 and TRBJ2-3; tentative D call: TRBD2 (5 bases). CDR1 and CDR2 from the germline V gene are DFQATT and SNEGSKA (reference sequence). Trimming pared 3 bases from V and 6 bases from J, leaving 16 bases between. The length of the CDR3 is 14 residues. The CDR3 DNA reads TGCAGTGCTAGTTCTGGAAGGGAGCTGGATACGCAGTATTTT. Translation gives CSASSGRELDTQYF.

The gene calls are TRBV5-1 and TRBJ1-4; a possible D gene is TRBD1 (5 bases). Trimming pared 0 bases from V and 8 bases from J, leaving 11 bases between. CDR3 length: 14 residues. Germline V gives CDR1 SGHRS, CDR2 YFSETQ. The CDR3 here is CASSLAQGREKLFF. The CDR3 nucleotides read TGCGCCAGCAGCTTGGCCCAGGGTCGAGAAAAACTGTTTTTT. Full variable domain (remainder filled in from reference TRBV5-1 and TRBJ1-4): KAGVTQTPRYLIKTRGQQVTLSCSPISGHRSVSWYQQTPGQGLQFLFEYFSETQRNKGNFPGRFSGRQFSNSRSEMNVSTLELGDSALYLCASSLAQGREKLFFGSGTQLSVL.

The chain links TRBV7-6 to TRBJ2-7; D may be TRBD1 (5 bases). The V and J ends lost 0 bases and 0 bases respectively, with 9 bases between them. The CDR3 runs to 15 residues. CDR1 is SGHVS, CDR2 FNYEAQ, per germline. Here the CDR3 reads CASSLAPGSSYEQYF. As DNA, the CDR3 is TGTGCCAGCAGCTTAGCCCCAGGGTCCTCCTACGAGCAGTACTTC.

The chain combines TRBV20-1 with TRBJ2-1; unclear D gene. The V end lost 3 bases, the J end lost 2 bases, and 11 bases lay between the germline ends. The CDR3 has 14 amino acids. Germline assignment: CDR1 DFQATT and CDR2 SNEGSKA (reference sequence). As DNA, the CDR3 is TGCAGTGCTAGTCAGGATACCGCCTACAATGAGCAGTTCTTC. It specifies CSASQDTAYNEQFF.

The table lists this clone with a count of one. The chain has TRBV28 and TRBJ1-5; 11 nucleotides align to TRBD1. The CDR3 is 16 residues long. After removal of 3 bases from V and 6 bases from J, the junction contained 7 bases not matched to a gene. Germline loops: CDR1 MDHEN, CDR2 SYDVKM. As DNA, the CDR3 is TGTGCCAGCAGTTTTCTCGGACAGGGGGCGTCTCAGCCCCAGCATTTT. Amino acids: CASSFLGQGASQPQHF. The full variable domain, with the rest looked up from reference TRBV28 and TRBJ1-5, is DVKVTQSSRYLVKRTGEKVFLECVQDMDHENMFWYRQDPGLGLRLIYFSYDVKMKEKGDIPEGYSVSREKKERFSLILESASTNQTSMYLCASSFLGQGASQPQHFGDGTRLSIL.

This rearrangement joins TRBV29-1 to TRBJ1-3, with 10 nucleotides matching TRBD1. This CDR3 has 14 amino acids. Germline V gene lookup returns CDR1 SQVTM and CDR2 ANQGSEA. Trimming took 4 bases from V and 3 from J; bases not matched to a gene: 3. The CDR3 protein is CSVGQGANGNTIYF. The DNA for the CDR3 is TGCAGCGTTGGACAGGGGGCAAATGGAAACACCATATATTTT. The whole variable domain, remainder taken from reference TRBV29-1 and TRBJ1-3, is SAVISQKPSRDICQRGTSLTIQCQVDSQVTMMFWYRQQPGQSLTLIATANQGSEATYESGFVIDKFPISRPNLTFSTLTVSNMSPEDSSIYLCSVGQGANGNTIYFGEGSWLTVV.